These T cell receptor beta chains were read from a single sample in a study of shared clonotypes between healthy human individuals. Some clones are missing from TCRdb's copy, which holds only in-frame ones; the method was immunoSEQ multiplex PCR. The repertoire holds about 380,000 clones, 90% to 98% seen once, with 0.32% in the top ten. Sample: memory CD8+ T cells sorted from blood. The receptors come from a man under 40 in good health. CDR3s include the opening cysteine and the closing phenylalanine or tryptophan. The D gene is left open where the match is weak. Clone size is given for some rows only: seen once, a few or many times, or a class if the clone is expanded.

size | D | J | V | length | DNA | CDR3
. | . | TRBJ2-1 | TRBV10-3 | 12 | TGTGCCATCAGTAGACAGACTAATGAGCAGTTCTTC | CAISRQTNEQFF
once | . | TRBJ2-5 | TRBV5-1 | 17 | TGCGCCAGCAGCTTGGAACTCTACCGATCAGCCGAAGAGACCCAGTACTTC | CASSLELYRSAEETQYF
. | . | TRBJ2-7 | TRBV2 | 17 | TGTGCCAGCAGTGAGACGCAGAAGACCCCCTCCTCCTACGAGCAGTACTTC | CASSETQKTPSSYEQYF
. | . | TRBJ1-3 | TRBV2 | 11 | TGTGCCAGCACCGGGGGGGGCACCATATATTTT | CASTGGGTIYF
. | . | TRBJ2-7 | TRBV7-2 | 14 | TGTGCCAGCAGCTTAGCCCGCGGTATGTACGAGCAGTACTTC | CASSLARGMYEQYF
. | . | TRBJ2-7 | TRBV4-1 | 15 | TGCGCCAGCAGCGTCGGGTCAGCCCCCTCCTACGAGCAGTACTTC | CASSVGSAPSYEQYF
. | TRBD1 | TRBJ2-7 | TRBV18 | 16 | TGTGCCAGCTCAGCCTTCGACAGGGATGGCAACTACGAGCAGTACTTC | CASSAFDRDGNYEQYF
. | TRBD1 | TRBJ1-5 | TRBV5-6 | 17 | TGTGCCAGCAGCCCGACCACCGGACAGGGGGGTCGGCAGCCCCAGCATTTT | CASSPTTGQGGRQPQHF
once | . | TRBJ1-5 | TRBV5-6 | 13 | TGTGCCAGCAGCTCGGGAGGGATCCAGCCCCAGCATTTT | CASSSGGIQPQHF
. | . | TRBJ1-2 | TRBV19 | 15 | TGTGCCAGTAGTATCATGGTGTGGGTCGACTATGGCTACACCTTC | CASSIMVWVDYGYTF
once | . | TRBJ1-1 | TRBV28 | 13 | TGTGCCAGCAGTTTCTTGGGCGACACTGAAGCTTTCTTT | CASSFLGDTEAFF
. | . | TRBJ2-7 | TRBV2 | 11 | TGTGCCAGCCGGCGGCTTTACGAGCAGTACTTC | CASRRLYEQYF
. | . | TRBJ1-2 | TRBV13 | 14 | TGTGCCAGCAGCCCAACCCCTACTAACTATGGCTACACCTTC | CASSPTPTNYGYTF
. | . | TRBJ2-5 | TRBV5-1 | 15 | TGCGCCAGCAGCTTGAAACTAGCAGGGCAAGAGACCCAGTACTTC | CASSLKLAGQETQYF
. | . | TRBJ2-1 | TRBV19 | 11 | TGTGCCAGTAGTTGGGACAATGAGCAGTTCTTC | CASSWDNEQFF
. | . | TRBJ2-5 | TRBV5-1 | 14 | TGCGCCAGCAGCGCTACAGGGCTAATAGAGACCCAGTACTTC | CASSATGLIETQYF
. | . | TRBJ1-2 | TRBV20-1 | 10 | TGCAGTGCTAGGAGGGAGAGCTACACCTTC | CSARRESYTF
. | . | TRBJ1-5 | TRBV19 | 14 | TGTGCCAGTAGTATGAGAGGGCTTGGGAGGCCCCAGCATTTT | CASSMRGLGRPQHF
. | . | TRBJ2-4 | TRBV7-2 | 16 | TGTGCCAGCAGCTTAGTAAGCGGAGCAGCCAAAAACATTCAGTACTTC | CASSLVSGAAKNIQYF
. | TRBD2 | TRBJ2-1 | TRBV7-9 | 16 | TGTGCCAGCAGCCATACAGCGGGAGTGTCCTACAATGAGCAGTTCTTC | CASSHTAGVSYNEQFF
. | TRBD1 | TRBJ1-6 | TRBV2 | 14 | TGTGCCAGCAACCGGGACAGGGATTGGTCACCCCTCCACTTT | CASNRDRDWSPLHF
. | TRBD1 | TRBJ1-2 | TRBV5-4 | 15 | TGTGCCAGCAGCTTGGTAAACAGGGGGAACTATGGCTACACCTTC | CASSLVNRGNYGYTF
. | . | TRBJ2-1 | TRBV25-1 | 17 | TGTGCCAGCAGTGAATATATCGGACCCTTCTCCCCCAATGAGCAGTTCTTC | CASSEYIGPFSPNEQFF
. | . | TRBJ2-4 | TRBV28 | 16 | TGTGCCAGCACCCCCGAGGGGGGGCTAGCCAAAAACATTCAGTACTTC | CASTPEGGLAKNIQYF
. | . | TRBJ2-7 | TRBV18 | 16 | TGTGCCAGCTCACCACTAGGAGGCGACAGACTCTACGAGCAGTACTTC | CASSPLGGDRLYEQYF
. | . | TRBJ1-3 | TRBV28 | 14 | TGTGCCAGCAGGACAGGACTGTCTGGAAACACCATATATTTT | CASRTGLSGNTIYF
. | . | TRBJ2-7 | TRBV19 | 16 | TGTGCCAGTAGTATGTCTTTTTCGATAGGGGGTTACGAGCAGTACTTC | CASSMSFSIGGYEQYF
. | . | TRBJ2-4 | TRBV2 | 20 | TGTGCCAGCAGTGGCGATAGCAAGATGGGGCTACTCTTAGCCAAAAACATTCAGTACTTC | CASSGDSKMGLLLAKNIQYF
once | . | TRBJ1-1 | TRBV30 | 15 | TGTGCCTGGACCATCAATCCGGGCATGAACACTGAAGCTTTCTTT | CAWTINPGMNTEAFF
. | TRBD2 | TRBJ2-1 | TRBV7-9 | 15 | TGTGCCAGCAGGCCCTTAGCGGGAGGGGGCAATGAGCAGTTCTTC | CASRPLAGGGNEQFF
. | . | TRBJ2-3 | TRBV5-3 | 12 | TGTGCCAGAAGCAAGCACGGAGATACGCAGTATTTT | CARSKHGDTQYF
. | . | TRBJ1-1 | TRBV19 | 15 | TGTGCCAGTAGTCGGCAAGCGGGGAGAGGCACTGAAGCTTTCTTT | CASSRQAGRGTEAFF
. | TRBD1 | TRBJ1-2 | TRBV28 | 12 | TGTGCCACCGGGACAGGGGGCTATGGCTACACCTTC | CATGTGGYGYTF
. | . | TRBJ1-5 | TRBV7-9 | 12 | TGTGCCAGCAGCTTAGCTGGTCAGCCCCAGCATTTT | CASSLAGQPQHF
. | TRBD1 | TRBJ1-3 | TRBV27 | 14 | TGTGCCAGCAGTATGGGGACAGGGGGAAACACCATATATTTT | CASSMGTGGNTIYF
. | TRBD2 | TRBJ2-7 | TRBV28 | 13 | TGTGCCAGCAGTCCAGGGACTAGCAAGGAGCGGTACTTC | CASSPGTSKERYF
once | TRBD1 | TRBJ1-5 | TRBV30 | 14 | TGTGCCTGGAGCGAACACAGGGGCGATCAGCCCCAGCATTTT | CAWSEHRGDQPQHF
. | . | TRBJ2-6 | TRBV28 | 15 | TGTGCCAGCAGTACAGGCCTCTCTGGGGCCAACGTCCTGACTTTC | CASSTGLSGANVLTF
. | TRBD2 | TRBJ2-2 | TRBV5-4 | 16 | TGTGCCAGCAGCTTTGCACTAGCGGGGAACACCGGGGAGCTGTTTTTT | CASSFALAGNTGELFF
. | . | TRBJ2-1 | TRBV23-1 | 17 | TGCGCCAGCAGTCAATCGTGCCCGGGGGAAGGGTACAATGAGCAGTTCTTC | CASSQSCPGEGYNEQFF
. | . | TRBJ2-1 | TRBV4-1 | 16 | TGCGCCAGCAGCCAAGTACCCCGGGGCTCCTACAATGAGCAGTTCTTC | CASSQVPRGSYNEQFF
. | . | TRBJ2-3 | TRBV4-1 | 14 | TGCGCCAGCAGCCAAGTGTTAGGACCAGATACGCAGTATTTT | CASSQVLGPDTQYF
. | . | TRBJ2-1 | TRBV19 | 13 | TGTGCCAACACCAATGGGAGGATCAATGAGCAGTTCTTC | CANTNGRINEQFF
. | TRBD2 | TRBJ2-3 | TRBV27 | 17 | TGTGCCAGCAGTCCCCTAGGACTAGCGGGAGGGCCGTATACGCAGTATTTT | CASSPLGLAGGPYTQYF
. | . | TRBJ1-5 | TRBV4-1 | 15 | TGCGCCAGCAGCCAAGATGGGCAGGCGAATCAGCCCCAGCATTTT | CASSQDGQANQPQHF
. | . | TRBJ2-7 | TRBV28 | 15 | TGTGCCAGCAGCTCCTTAGGGCAGGGGCTCTACGAGCAGTACTTC | CASSSLGQGLYEQYF
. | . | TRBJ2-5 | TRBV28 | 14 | TGTGCCAGCAGCCCATCAGACGGTCGGGAGACCCAGTACTTC | CASSPSDGRETQYF
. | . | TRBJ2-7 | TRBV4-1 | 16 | TGCGCCAGCAGCCAGGGCGACAGCTTCGATTCCTACGAGCAGTACTTC | CASSQGDSFDSYEQYF
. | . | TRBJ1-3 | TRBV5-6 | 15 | TGTGCCAGCAGCTTGGGCGTTACAGATGGAAACACCATATATTTT | CASSLGVTDGNTIYF
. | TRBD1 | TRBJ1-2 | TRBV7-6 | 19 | TGTGCCAGCAGCGCCCGGCTTCGGGACAGGGGGCGCCTTCGGTATGGCTACACCTTC | CASSARLRDRGRLRYGYTF
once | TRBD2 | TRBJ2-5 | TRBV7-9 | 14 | TGTGCCAGCAGGAAACTAGCGGGAGAAGAGACCCAGTACTTC | CASRKLAGEETQYF
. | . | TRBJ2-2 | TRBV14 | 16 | TGTGCCAGCAGCCAAGAACGGGCACCGAACACCGGGGAGCTGTTTTTT | CASSQERAPNTGELFF
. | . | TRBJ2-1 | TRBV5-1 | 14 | TGCGCCAGCAGCACCGGACAGACCTACAATGAGCAGTTCTTC | CASSTGQTYNEQFF
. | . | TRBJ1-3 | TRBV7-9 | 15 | TGTGCCAGCAGCGGACGACGGGGCTCTGGAAACACCATATATTTT | CASSGRRGSGNTIYF
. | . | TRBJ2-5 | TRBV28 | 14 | TGTGCCAGCAGTCCCCCAGAGGGCTGGGAGACCCAGTACTTC | CASSPPEGWETQYF